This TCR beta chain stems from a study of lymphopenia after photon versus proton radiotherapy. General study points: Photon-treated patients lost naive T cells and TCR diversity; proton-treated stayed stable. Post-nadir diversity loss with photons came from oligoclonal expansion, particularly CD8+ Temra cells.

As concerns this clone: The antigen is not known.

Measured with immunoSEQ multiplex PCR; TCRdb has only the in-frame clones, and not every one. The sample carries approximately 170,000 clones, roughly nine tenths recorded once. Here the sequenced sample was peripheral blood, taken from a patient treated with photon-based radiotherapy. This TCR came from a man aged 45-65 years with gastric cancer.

The CDR3 spells CAISPQGNEQFF. For the CDR3, the DNA is TGTGCCATCAGCCCCCAAGGGAATGAGCAGTTCTTC. This chain joins TRBV10-3 and TRBJ2-1; D is ambiguous. Trimming stripped 6 bases from V and 7 bases from J, with 10 bases between. The CDR3 consists of 12 residues. The germline V gene encodes CDR1 ENHRY and CDR2 SYGVKD.